The 10 T cell receptor beta chains given below trace back to one sample, sequenced in a study of identical twins (dated by TCRdb to 2016 to 2017). Libraries came from 5' RACE. TCRdb names Illumina HiSeq 2000 as the instrument used. Starting from the raw public reads, TCRdb applied fastp trimming at Q25, assembled clones with MiXCR and retained in-frame beta chains. One record per CDR3 amino acid sequence lists the most common genes and DNA. The sample table records roughly 500,000 distinct CDR3 sequences; roughly 21% of these occur just once. The top ten constitute under 0.95% of the sample. These data also featured in a second study, about T cells expressing NK-cell markers.

The sequencing sample was made of CD4+ T cells sorted from blood. These receptor sequences come from a young woman in good health.

This chain connects TRBV18 to TRBJ1-1; D remains ambiguous. Germline V lookup: CDR1 KGHSH, CDR2 LQKENI. The CDR3 is 16 residues long. The ends were cut back, 2 bases at V and 4 bases at J, with 17 bases in the middle. The CDR3 is CASSPGTVLLGTEAFF. CDR3 DNA sequence: TGTGCCAGCTCACCAGGAACCGTGCTCTTGGGCACTGAAGCTTTCTTT.

The J gene is TRBJ2-5, the V gene TRBV12-3 or TRBV12-4; D possibly corresponds to TRBD2 (5 bases). V was pared by 5 bases and J by 6 bases, with 16 bases between. This CDR3 is 14 amino acids long. As DNA, the CDR3 is TGTGCCAGCAGTACGCAGGAGGTAGAAAAGACCCAGTACTTC. Its protein is CASSTQEVEKTQYF.

This clonotype was observed at least ten times. V is TRBV29-1 and J is TRBJ2-7; D might be TRBD2 (6 bases). The CDR3 has 11 residues. V shed 6 bases and J shed 5 bases, with 11 bases lying between them. Germline loops: CDR1 SQVTM, CDR2 ANQGSEA. The DNA of the CDR3 is TGCAGCGTCGGGAGTACCCACGAGCAGTACTTC. Translation: CSVGSTHEQYF.

J is TRBJ2-2 and V is TRBV19; possibly TRBD1 or TRBD2 for D (5 bases each). Trimming took off 7 bases at V and 6 bases at J, with 12 bases between the two ends. Germline values: CDR1 LNHDA, CDR2 SQIVND (reference sequence). The CDR3 has 13 amino acids. Here the CDR3 DNA reads TGTGCCAGTATGGGGACCTGGGCCGGGGAGCTGTTTTTT. This encodes CASMGTWAGELFF.

This chain joins TRBV4-2 and TRBJ2-5; 7 bases match TRBD1. This CDR3 region has 16 residues. The trim removed 0 bases at V and 2 bases at J, leaving 6 bases unmatched. Germline CDR1 and CDR2: LGHNA and YNFKEQ. CDR3 sequence reads: CASSQDRTGGQETQYF. In DNA form, the CDR3 reads TGTGCCAGCAGCCAAGATCGGACAGGAGGTCAAGAGACCCAGTACTTC.

The table lists this clonotype with a few counts. The J gene is TRBJ1-4, the V gene TRBV6-5, with 7 bases lining up with TRBD1. The germline gives CDR1 MNHEY, CDR2 SVGAGI. The CDR3 runs to 16 residues. V was clipped by 2 bases and J by 10 bases; unmatched bases: 13. The CDR3 DNA reads TGTGCCAGCAGTTACACTTCACAGGGGCCCCAAGGAAAACTGTTTTTT. Amino acids: CASSYTSQGPQGKLFF.

The rearrangement links TRBV18 to TRBJ2-3; 9 nucleotides align to TRBD1. This CDR3 has 16 amino acids. V trimming: 6 bases; J trimming: 1 base; junction bases outside the gene matches: 8. CDR1 and CDR2 from the germline V gene are KGHSH and LQKENI. CDR3 amino acids: CASSRDRVRGTDTQYF. CDR3 nucleotide sequence: TGTGCCAGCTCTCGGGACAGGGTGAGGGGCACAGATACGCAGTATTTT.

This clonotype showed up just a few times. A junction end diverges from the germline sequence, so it may reflect a read error. The rearrangement uses TRBV20-1 and TRBJ2-3, with 9 bases fitting TRBD2. Germline CDR1 is DFQATT and CDR2 is SNEGSKA (reference sequence). There are 15 residues in the CDR3. The chain's CDR3 is CSAGEAGGFTDTQYF. The DNA for the CDR3 is TGCAGTGCTGGAGAAGCGGGGGGATTCACAGATACGCAGTATTTT.

The chain couples TRBV27 to TRBJ1-5; D gene unclear. Germline V lookup: CDR1 MNHEY, CDR2 SMNVEV (reference sequence). Between the trimmed V and J ends, which lost 3 bases and 5 bases, there was a span of 11 bases. This CDR3 region has 14 residues. Here the CDR3 reads CASSFLGGDQPQHF. The CDR3 DNA is TGTGCCAGCAGTTTCCTCGGCGGAGATCAGCCCCAGCATTTT.

The chain joins TRBV18 to TRBJ2-5; TRBD2 is a possible D gene (5 bases). Trimming took 2 bases from V and 4 from J, leaving 14 bases between them. The germline gives CDR1 KGHSH, CDR2 LQKENI. The CDR3 is 15 amino acids. The CDR3 DNA is TGTGCCAGCTCACCAAGGCAGGCGGGTGGAGAGACCCAGTACTTC. As protein: CASSPRQAGGETQYF.